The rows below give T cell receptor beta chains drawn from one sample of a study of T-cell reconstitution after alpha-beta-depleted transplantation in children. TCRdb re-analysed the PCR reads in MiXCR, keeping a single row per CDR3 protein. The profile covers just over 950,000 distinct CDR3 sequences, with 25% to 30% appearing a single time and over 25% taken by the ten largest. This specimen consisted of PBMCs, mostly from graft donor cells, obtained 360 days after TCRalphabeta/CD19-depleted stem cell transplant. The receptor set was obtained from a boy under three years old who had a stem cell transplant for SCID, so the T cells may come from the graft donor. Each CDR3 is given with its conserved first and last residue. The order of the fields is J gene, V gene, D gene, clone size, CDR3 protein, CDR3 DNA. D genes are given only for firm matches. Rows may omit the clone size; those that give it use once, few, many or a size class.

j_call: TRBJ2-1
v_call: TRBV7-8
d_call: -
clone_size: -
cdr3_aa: CASSLALDWSSYNEQFF
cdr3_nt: TGTGCCAGCAGCTTAGCACTTGACTGGAGCTCCTACAATGAGCAGTTCTTC

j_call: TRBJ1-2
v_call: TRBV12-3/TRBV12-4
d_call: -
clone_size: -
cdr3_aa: CASSFWEGYGYTF
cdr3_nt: TGTGCCAGCAGTTTTTGGGAGGGCTATGGCTACACCTTC

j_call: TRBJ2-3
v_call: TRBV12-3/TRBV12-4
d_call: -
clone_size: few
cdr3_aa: CASSRRGALTDTQYF
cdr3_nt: TGTGCCAGCAGCCGACGGGGGGCGCTCACAGATACGCAGTATTTT

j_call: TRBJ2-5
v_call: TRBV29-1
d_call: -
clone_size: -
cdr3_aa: CSVEDLRGTTQYF
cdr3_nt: TGCAGCGTTGAAGATCTTAGGGGGACGACCCAGTACTTC

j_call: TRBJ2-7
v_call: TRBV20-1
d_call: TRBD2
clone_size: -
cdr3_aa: CSARPEPGGGAYEQYF
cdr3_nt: TGCAGTGCTAGACCCGAACCTGGCGGGGGGGCGTACGAGCAGTACTTC

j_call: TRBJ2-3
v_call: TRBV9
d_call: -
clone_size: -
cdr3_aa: CASSVGTNLADTQYF
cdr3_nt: TGTGCCAGCAGCGTAGGAACGAACTTGGCAGATACGCAGTATTTT

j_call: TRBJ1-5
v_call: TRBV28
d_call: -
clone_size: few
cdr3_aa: CASSSPPFNQPQHF
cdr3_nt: TGTGCCAGCAGTTCGCCCCCCTTCAATCAGCCCCAGCATTTT

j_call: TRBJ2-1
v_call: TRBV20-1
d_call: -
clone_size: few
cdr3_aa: CSVSRKGSYNEQFF
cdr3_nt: TGCAGTGTTTCTAGGAAGGGATCCTACAATGAGCAGTTCTTC

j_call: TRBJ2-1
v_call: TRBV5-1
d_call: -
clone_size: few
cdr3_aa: CASSPGRKANEQFF
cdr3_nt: TGCGCCAGCAGTCCGGGACGGAAAGCCAATGAGCAGTTCTTC

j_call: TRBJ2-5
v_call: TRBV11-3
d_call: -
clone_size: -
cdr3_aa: CASSRGRGYQETQYF
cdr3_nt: TGTGCCAGCAGCAGGGGAAGGGGGTACCAAGAGACCCAGTACTTC

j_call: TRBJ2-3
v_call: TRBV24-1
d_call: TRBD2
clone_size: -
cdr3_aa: CATSVRTSGGHTDTQYF
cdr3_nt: TGTGCCACCAGTGTCCGGACTAGCGGGGGGCACACAGATACGCAGTATTTT

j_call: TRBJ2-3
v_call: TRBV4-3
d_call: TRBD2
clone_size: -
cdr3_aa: CASSQDRLAGGQDTQYF
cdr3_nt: TGCGCCAGCAGCCAAGATCGGCTAGCGGGGGGGCAAGATACGCAGTATTTT

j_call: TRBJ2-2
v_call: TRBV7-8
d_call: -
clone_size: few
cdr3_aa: CASSFESTAGTGELFF
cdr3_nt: TGTGCCAGCAGCTTCGAATCCACAGCGGGCACCGGGGAGCTGTTTTTT

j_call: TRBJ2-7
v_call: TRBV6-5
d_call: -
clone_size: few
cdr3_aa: CASSYHPGAYEQYF
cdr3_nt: TGTGCCAGCAGTTACCACCCAGGGGCCTACGAGCAGTACTTC

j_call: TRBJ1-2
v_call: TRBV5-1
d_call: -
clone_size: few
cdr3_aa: CASSLGGTQSYTF
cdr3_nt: TGCGCCAGCAGCTTGGGCGGGACACAGAGCTACACCTTC

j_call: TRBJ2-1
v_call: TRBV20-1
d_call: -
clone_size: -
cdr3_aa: CSAIPRIQLSSYNEQFF
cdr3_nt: TGCAGTGCTATTCCCCGAATACAACTAAGCTCCTACAATGAGCAGTTCTTC

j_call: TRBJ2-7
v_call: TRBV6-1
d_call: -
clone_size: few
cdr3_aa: CASSSRIRADYEQYF
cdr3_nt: TGTGCCAGCAGTAGCCGAATACGAGCGGACTACGAGCAGTACTTC

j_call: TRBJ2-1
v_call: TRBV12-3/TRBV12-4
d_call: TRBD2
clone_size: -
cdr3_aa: CASSRRRGVDEQFF
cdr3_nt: TGTGCCAGCAGCCGACGTCGGGGGGTCGATGAGCAGTTCTTC

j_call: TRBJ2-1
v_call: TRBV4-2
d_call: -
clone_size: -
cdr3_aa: CASSQDGDKSYNEQFF
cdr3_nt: TGTGCCAGCAGCCAAGACGGGGACAAGTCCTACAATGAGCAGTTCTTC

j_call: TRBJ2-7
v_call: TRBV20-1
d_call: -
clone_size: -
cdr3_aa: CSASPTRALRAYEQYF
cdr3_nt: TGCAGTGCTAGTCCTACCAGGGCCCTGAGAGCCTACGAGCAGTACTTC

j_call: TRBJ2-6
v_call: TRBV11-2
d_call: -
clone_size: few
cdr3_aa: CASSVRGAPLLRLSGANVLTF
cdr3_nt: TGTGCCAGCAGCGTCCGGGGGGCGCCTTTACTAAGATTATCTGGGGCCAACGTCCTGACTTTC

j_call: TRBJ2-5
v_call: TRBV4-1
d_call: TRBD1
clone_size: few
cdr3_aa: CASSQDPGGRGETQYF
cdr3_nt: TGCGCCAGCAGCCAAGATCCAGGGGGCAGGGGAGAGACCCAGTACTTC

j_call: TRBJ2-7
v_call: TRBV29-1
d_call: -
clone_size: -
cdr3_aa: CSVEDLRQGNEQYF
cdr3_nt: TGCAGCGTTGAAGATCTCAGGCAGGGCAACGAGCAGTACTTC

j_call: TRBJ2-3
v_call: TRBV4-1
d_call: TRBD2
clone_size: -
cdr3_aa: CASSPARGGASTDTQYF
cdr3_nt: TGCGCCAGCAGCCCGGCCCGCGGGGGAGCTAGCACAGATACGCAGTATTTT

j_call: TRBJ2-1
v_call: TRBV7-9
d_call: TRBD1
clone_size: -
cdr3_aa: CASSFGQGASNEQFF
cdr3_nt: TGTGCCAGCAGCTTCGGGCAGGGGGCGTCCAATGAGCAGTTCTTC

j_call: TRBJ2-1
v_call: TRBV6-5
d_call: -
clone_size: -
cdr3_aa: CASSSIDRERGNEQFF
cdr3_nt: TGTGCCAGCAGTTCCATCGACCGAGAGAGGGGCAATGAGCAGTTCTTC

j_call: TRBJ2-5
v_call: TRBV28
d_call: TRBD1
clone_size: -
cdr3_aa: CARETGPRETQYF
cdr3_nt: TGTGCCAGAGAGACAGGGCCCCGAGAGACCCAGTACTTC

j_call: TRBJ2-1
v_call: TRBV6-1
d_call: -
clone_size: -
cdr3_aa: CASSPAGTAANEQFF
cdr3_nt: TGTGCCAGCAGCCCCGCCGGGACCGCCGCCAATGAGCAGTTCTTC

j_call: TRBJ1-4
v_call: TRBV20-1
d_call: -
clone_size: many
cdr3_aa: CSASRQSNEKLFF
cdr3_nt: TGCAGTGCTTCAAGACAGTCTAATGAAAAACTGTTTTTT

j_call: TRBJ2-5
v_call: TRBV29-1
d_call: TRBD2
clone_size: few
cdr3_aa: CSGLDGLAASQETQYF
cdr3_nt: TGCAGCGGACTAGACGGACTAGCAGCCAGCCAAGAGACCCAGTACTTC

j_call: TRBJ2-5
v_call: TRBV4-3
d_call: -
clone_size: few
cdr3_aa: CASSQDWGQGSETQYF
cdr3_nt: TGCGCCAGCAGCCAAGATTGGGGGCAGGGGTCCGAGACCCAGTACTTC

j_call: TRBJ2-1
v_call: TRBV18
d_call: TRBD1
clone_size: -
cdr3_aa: CASSPALGQGEFNEQFF
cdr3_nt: TGTGCCAGCTCACCCGCTCTGGGACAGGGGGAATTCAATGAGCAGTTCTTC

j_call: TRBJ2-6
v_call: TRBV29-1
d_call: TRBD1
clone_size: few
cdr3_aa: CSVQLPGTGAGANVLTF
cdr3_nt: TGCAGCGTCCAACTACCCGGGACAGGGGCTGGGGCCAACGTCCTGACTTTC

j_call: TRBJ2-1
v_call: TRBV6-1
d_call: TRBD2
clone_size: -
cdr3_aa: CASSPLGVAGRYNEQFF
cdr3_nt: TGTGCCAGCAGTCCTTTAGGGGTAGCGGGGAGGTACAATGAGCAGTTCTTC

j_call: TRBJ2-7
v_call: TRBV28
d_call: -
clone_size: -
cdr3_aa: CASSSNGGLHYEQYF
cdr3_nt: TGTGCCAGCAGTTCAAACGGGGGGCTCCACTACGAGCAGTACTTC

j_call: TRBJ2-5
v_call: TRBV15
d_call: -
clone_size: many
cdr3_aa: CATSRVVTWRETQYF
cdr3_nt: TGTGCCACCAGCAGAGTGGTGACGTGGAGGGAGACCCAGTACTTC

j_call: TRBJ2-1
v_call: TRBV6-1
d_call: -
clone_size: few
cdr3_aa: CASREWGLGEQFF
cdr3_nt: TGTGCCAGCCGGGAGTGGGGGCTGGGTGAGCAGTTCTTC

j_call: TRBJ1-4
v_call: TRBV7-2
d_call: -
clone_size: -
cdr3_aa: CASSLFLSTNEKLFF
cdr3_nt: TGTGCCAGCAGCCTCTTCTTATCCACTAATGAAAAACTGTTTTTT

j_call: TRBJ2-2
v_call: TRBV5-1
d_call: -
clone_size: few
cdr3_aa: CASSLEGGSGGELFF
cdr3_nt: TGCGCCAGCAGCTTGGAAGGGGGATCAGGCGGGGAGCTGTTTTTT

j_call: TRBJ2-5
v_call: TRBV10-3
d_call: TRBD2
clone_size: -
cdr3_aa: CAISDGRVRETQYF
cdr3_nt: TGTGCCATCAGTGACGGGAGGGTACGGGAGACCCAGTACTTC

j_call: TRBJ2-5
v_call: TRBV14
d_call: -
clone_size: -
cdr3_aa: CASSQAQGQETQYF
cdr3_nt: TGTGCCAGCAGCCAAGCCCAGGGGCAGGAGACCCAGTACTTC

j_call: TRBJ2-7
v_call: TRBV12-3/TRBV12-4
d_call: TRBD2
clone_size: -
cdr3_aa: CASSLNLAGDPYEQYF
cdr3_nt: TGTGCCAGCAGTTTAAATTTGGCGGGGGATCCCTACGAGCAGTACTTC

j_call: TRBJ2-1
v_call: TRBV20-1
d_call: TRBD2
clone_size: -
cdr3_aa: CSASKPRLAGGHNEQFF
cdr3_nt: TGCAGTGCTTCCAAACCTAGACTAGCGGGGGGGCACAATGAGCAGTTCTTC

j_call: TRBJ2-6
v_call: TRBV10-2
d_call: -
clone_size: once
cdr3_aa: CASQGVPAGANVLTF
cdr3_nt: TGCGCCTCACAGGGAGTACCTGCGGGGGCCAACGTCCTGACTTTC

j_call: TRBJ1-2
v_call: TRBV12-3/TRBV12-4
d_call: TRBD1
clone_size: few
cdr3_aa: CASSPYGTGARYGYTF
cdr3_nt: TGTGCCAGCAGCCCTTACGGGACAGGGGCCCGTTACGGCTACACCTTC